The clone carrying this T cell receptor beta chain was counted between two and nine times. Its antigen is not identified. The CDR3 is made up of 20 amino acids. A J-beta primer mix and a sample-barcoded 5' primer were used in a second PCR of about 7 to 11 cycles. Researchers report that a template-switch adaptor with 12 random nucleotides tagged each cDNA molecule. TCRdb used MiXCR to reprocess the 5' RACE reads, holding one entry per CDR3 protein. The table lists roughly 1,500,000 distinct CDR3 sequences, about 43% of them singletons, with roughly 7.7% in the top ten. This sample is part of a study of blood T cells in healthy people across ages. Study-wide points: Significant beta diversity loss was already apparent by age roughly 43, declining roughly linearly.

This receptor was identified in a woman aged 18-29 years in good health. The sequenced sample was blood. The gene calls are TRBV21-1 and TRBJ1-2. TRBV21-1 is an annotated pseudogene. The CDR3 coding sequence is TGTGCCAGCAGCAAATGGAGGGGGGCCCTTCCCTATACCATTAACTATGGCTACACCTTC. Its protein is CASSKWRGALPYTINYGYTF.